Presented here are 14 T cell receptor beta chains from one specimen sequenced in a study of OX40 agonist ivuxolimab in advanced cancers. Method: immunoSEQ multiplex PCR; TCRdb's copy keeps in-frame clones and lacks some. The table lists about 65,000 clones, 90% to 95% of them singletons. The specimen was CD4+ or CD8+ T cells sorted from blood, collected in a trial of the OX40 agonist ivuxolimab. These receptors all come from an adult with an advanced solid tumor such as melanoma, head and neck, liver or kidney cancer.

J is TRBJ2-3 and V is TRBV2; D might be TRBD2 (5 bases). Per germline, CDR1 SNHLY and CDR2 FYNNEI. Between the trimmed V and J ends, which lost 1 base and 4 bases, there was a span of 9 bases. This CDR3 comprises 14 residues. The CDR3 DNA is TGTGCCAGCAGTGAAGGGAATAGCGCAGATACGCAGTATTTT. Protein: CASSEGNSADTQYF.

The V and J genes are TRBV6-1 and TRBJ2-5; D not certain. V shed 3 bases and J shed 2 bases, with 7 bases lying between them. Germline CDR1 and CDR2: MNHNS and SASEGT. This CDR3 region has 13 residues. In DNA form, the CDR3 reads TGTGCCAGCAGTGACACAGTTCAAGAGACCCAGTACTTC. Protein product: CASSDTVQETQYF.

The chain employs TRBV7-2 and TRBJ2-5, with D hard to call. The CDR3 has 15 amino acids. Germline V CDR1 and CDR2: SGHTA, FQGNSA. The V end was cut by 0 bases, the J end by 2 bases, with 10 bases between. The CDR3, as DNA: TGTGCCAGCAGCTTAGCTGTAGGGCGGCAAGAGACCCAGTACTTC. This gives the protein CASSLAVGRQETQYF.

The chain employs TRBV28 and TRBJ1-2; no reliable D call. Per the germline V gene, CDR1 is MDHEN and CDR2 is SYDVKM. Trimming took off 7 bases at V and 5 bases at J, with 17 bases between the two ends. The CDR3 consists of 14 residues. CDR3: CASTLHSGVYGYTF. The CDR3 DNA follows: TGTGCCAGCACCCTACATTCGGGTGTTTATGGCTACACCTTC.

The V call is TRBV2, the J call TRBJ2-3; D gene unclear. The CDR3 totals 13 residues. V lost 5 bases and J 6 bases, leaving 12 bases between the germline ends. CDR1 SNHLY and CDR2 FYNNEI come from the germline V gene. The DNA of the CDR3 is TGTGCCAGCAGTAAGTTGAGTGTGGATACGCAGTATTTT. It translates to CASSKLSVDTQYF.

This rearrangement joins TRBV9 to TRBJ2-1; D gene unclear. CDR1 and CDR2 (germline): SGDLS, YYNGEE. V was cut by 0 bases and J by 8 bases, with 15 bases left in between. CDR3 length equals 15 residues. This CDR3 is CASSVELGKVDEQFF. The CDR3 region has the DNA TGTGCCAGCAGCGTAGAATTAGGGAAAGTCGATGAGCAGTTCTTC. Supplemented by reference TRBV9 and TRBJ2-1, the full variable domain reads DSGVTQTPKHLITATGQRVTLRCSPRSGDLSVYWYQQSLDQGLQFLIQYYNGEERAKGNILERFSAQQFPDLHSELNLSSLELGDSALYFCASSVELGKVDEQFFGPGTRLTVL.

This sequence joins TRBV7-8 and TRBJ1-5; D is perhaps TRBD1 (6 bases). Trimming cost V 1 base and J 8 bases, with 12 bases left between them. There are 14 residues in the CDR3. Germline V gene sequence: CDR1 SGHVS, CDR2 FQNEAQ. The CDR3 reads CASSLEGGLEPQHF. The CDR3 DNA reads as TGTGCCAGCAGCTTAGAGGGGGGGCTGGAGCCCCAGCATTTT.

In its sample, this clone ranks as medium-sized. The CDR3 is CASSLVSGGGSPLHF. In DNA form, the CDR3 reads TGTGCCAGCAGCTTAGTGTCAGGGGGCGGATCACCCCTCCACTTT. V usage is TRBV7-2 and J usage is TRBJ1-6; TRBD1 matches 8 bases. Looked up from germline, CDR1 is SGHTA and CDR2 is FQGNSA. V gave up 1 base and J gave up 10 bases; unmatched junction bases: 6. The CDR3 spans 15 residues.

This chain connects TRBV5-1 to TRBJ2-1; D might be TRBD1 (6 bases). V lost 0 bases and J lost 7, with 14 bases in between. CDR3 length equals 15 residues. CDR1 and CDR2 (germline): SGHRS, YFSETQ. CDR3 coding DNA: TGCGCCAGCAGCTTGGCTCTAGGGGGTAAGAATGAGCAGTTCTTC. Translated, it gives CASSLALGGKNEQFF.

This sequence joins TRBV10-2 and TRBJ2-1; 11 nucleotides match TRBD2. CDR1 is WSHSY and CDR2 is SAAADI in the germline V gene. J gave up 6 bases and V 3 bases, and 7 bases lay outside the gene matches. The CDR3 is 16 residues long. This chain's CDR3 is CASSELVSGRVNEQFF. The CDR3 bases are TGCGCCAGCAGTGAACTGGTTAGCGGGAGGGTCAATGAGCAGTTCTTC.

The V call is TRBV30, the J call TRBJ2-3; TRBD1 matches 7 bases. The CDR3 consists of 13 residues. Germline V gives CDR1 GTSNPN, CDR2 SVGIG (reference sequence). With 3 bases clipped from V and 1 base from J, the junction kept 1 base outside the gene matches. CDR3 loop: CAWRDRGTDTQYF. The CDR3 bases are TGTGCCTGGAGAGACAGGGGCACAGATACGCAGTATTTT.

The rearrangement uses TRBV27 and TRBJ1-6; maybe TRBD1 (6 bases). The CDR3 has 13 amino acids. Trimming stripped 10 bases from V and 5 bases from J, with 12 bases between. In germline, CDR1 is MNHEY, CDR2 SMNVEV (reference sequence). The CDR3 region has the DNA TGTGCCACTGGTAGACAGGATAATTCACCCCTCCACTTT. Translating gives CATGRQDNSPLHF.

This chain connects TRBV5-4 to TRBJ1-2; D is ambiguous. CDR1 and CDR2 from the germline V gene are SGHNT and YYREEE (reference sequence). Trimming pared 1 base from V and 1 base from J, leaving 8 bases between. The length of the CDR3 is 14 residues. DNA of the CDR3: TGTGCCAGCAGCTTGAACAGCGGTAACTATGGCTACACCTTC. Amino acids: CASSLNSGNYGYTF.

This chain joins TRBV14 and TRBJ1-6, with TRBD1 matching over 11 bases. The CDR3 spans 15 residues. After removal of 3 bases from V and 8 bases from J, the junction contained 3 bases not matched to a gene. The germline V gene has CDR1 SGHDN and CDR2 FVKESK. Here the CDR3 DNA reads TGTGCCAGCAGCCATGTGGACAGGGGGCATTCACCCCTCCACTTT. Amino acids: CASSHVDRGHSPLHF. Filled out from reference TRBV14 and TRBJ1-6, the complete variable domain reads EAGVTQFPSHSVIEKGQTVTLRCDPISGHDNLYWYRRVMGKEIKFLLHFVKESKQDESGMPNNRFLAERTGGTYSTLKVQPAELEDSGVYFCASSHVDRGHSPLHFGNGTRLTVT.